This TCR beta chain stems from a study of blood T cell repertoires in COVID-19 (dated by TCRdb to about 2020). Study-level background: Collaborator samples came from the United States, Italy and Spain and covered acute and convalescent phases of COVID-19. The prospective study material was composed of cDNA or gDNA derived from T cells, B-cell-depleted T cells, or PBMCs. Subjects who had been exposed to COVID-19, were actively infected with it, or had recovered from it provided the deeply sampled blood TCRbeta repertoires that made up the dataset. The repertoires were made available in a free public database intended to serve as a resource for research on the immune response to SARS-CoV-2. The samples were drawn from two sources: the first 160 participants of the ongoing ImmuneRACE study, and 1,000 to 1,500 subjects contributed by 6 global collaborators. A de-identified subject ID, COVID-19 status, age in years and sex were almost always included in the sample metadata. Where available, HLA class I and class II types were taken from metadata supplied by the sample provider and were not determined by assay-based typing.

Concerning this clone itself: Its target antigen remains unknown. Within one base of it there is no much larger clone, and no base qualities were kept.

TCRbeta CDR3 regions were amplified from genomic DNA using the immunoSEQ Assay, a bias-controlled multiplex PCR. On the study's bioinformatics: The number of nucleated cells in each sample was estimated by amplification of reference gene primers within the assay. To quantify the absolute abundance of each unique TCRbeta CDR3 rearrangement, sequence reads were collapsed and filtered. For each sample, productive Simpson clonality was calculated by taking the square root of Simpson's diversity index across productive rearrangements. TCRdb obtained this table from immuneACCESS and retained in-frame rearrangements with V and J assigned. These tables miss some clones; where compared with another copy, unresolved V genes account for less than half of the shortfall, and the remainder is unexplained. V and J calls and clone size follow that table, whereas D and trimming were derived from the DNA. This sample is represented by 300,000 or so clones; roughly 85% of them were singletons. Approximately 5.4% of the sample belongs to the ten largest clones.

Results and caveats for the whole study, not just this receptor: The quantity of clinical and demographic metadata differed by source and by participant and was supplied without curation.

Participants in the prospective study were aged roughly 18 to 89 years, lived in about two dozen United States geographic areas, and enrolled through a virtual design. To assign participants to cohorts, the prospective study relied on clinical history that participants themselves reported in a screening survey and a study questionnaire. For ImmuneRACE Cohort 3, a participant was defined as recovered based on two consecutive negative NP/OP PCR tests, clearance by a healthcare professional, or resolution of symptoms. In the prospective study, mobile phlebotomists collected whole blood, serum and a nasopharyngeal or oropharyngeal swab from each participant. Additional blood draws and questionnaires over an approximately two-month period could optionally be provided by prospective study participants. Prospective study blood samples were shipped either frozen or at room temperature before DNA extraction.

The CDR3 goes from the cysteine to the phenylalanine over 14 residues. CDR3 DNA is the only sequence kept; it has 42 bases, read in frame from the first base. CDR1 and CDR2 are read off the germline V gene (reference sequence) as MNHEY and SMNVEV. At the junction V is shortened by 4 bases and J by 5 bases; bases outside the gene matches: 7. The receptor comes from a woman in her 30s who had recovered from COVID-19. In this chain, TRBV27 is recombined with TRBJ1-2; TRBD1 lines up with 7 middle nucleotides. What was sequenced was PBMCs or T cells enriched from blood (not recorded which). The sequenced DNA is TGTGCCAGCAGTTGGGGCGGCAGGGGGTATGGCTACACCTTC. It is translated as CASSWGGRGYGYTF.